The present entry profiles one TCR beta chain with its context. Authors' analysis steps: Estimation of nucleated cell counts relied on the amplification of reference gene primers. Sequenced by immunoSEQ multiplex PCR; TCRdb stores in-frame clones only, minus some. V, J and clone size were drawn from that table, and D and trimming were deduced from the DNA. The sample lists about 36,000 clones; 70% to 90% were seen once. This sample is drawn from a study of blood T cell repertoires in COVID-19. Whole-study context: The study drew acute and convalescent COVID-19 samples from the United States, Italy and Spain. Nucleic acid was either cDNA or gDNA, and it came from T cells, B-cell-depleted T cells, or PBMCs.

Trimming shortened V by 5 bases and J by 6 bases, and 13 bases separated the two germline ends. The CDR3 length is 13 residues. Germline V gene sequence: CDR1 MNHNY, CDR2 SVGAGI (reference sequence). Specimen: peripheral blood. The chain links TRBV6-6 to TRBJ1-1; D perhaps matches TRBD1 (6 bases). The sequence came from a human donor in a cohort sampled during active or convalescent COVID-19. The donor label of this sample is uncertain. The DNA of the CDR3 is TGTGCCAGCAGTGACAACAGGGTGGCTGAAGCTTTCTTT. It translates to CASSDNRVAEAFF.